This T cell receptor (beta chain) was identified during a study of CD8 T cells in ankylosing spondylitis. Study-level findings and limits: Eight highly homologous variants formed a TCR beta motif that appeared characteristic of ankylosing spondylitis blood.

The germline CDR1 and CDR2 sequences are SGDLS and YYNGEE. Trimming shortened V by 3 bases and J by 3 bases, and 15 bases separated the two germline ends. The CDR3 extends over 15 amino acids. Via MiXCR, TCRdb re-called the 5' RACE reads, giving one row per CDR3 protein. The sample lists 200,000 to 250,000 distinct CDR3 sequences, 7% to 8% occurring once. This clonotype has more than one count but fewer than ten. Its matching antigen is unknown. This chain connects TRBV9 to TRBJ1-2; the D gene is possibly TRBD1 (6 bases). The specimen was blood, either unsorted or a sorted T cell fraction (not recorded which). The clonotype comes from a male donor with ankylosing spondylitis. CDR3 region: CASSEETGTYYGYTF. As DNA, the CDR3 is TGTGCCAGCAGCGAAGAAACAGGGACCTACTATGGCTACACCTTC.